Each of the 2 T cell receptor beta chains below was sequenced from the same sample in a study of T-cell reconstitution after alpha-beta-depleted transplantation in children. The TCRbeta library incorporated unique molecular identifiers. From the PCR reads, TCRdb called clonotypes with MiXCR, one entry per CDR3 protein. The data show about 250,000 distinct CDR3 sequences, more than 20% seen once. The sample consisted of PBMCs, mostly from graft donor cells, taken 360 days after TCRalphabeta/CD19-depleted stem cell transplant. All receptors derive from a female patient between 2 and 15 years old who had a stem cell transplant for congenital amegakaryocytic thrombocytopenia, so the T cells may come from the graft donor.

The gene calls are TRBV20-1 and TRBJ1-2; D ambiguous. Trimming shortened V by 5 bases and J by 0 bases, and 13 bases separated the two germline ends. The germline V gene has CDR1 DFQATT and CDR2 SNEGSKA (reference sequence). The CDR3 length is 14 residues. The CDR3 is CSARNDIANYGYTF. CDR3 nucleotide sequence: TGCAGTGCTCGGAACGATATCGCTAACTATGGCTACACCTTC.

The V gene is TRBV6-5, the J gene TRBJ2-2, with 13 bases that match TRBD2. Germline CDR1 MNHEY, CDR2 SVGAGI. The CDR3 runs 17 residues. Trimming at V came to 2 bases and at J to 7 bases, leaving 7 bases not matched to a gene. This CDR3 is CASSYELAGGPYGELFF. For the CDR3, the DNA is TGTGCCAGCAGTTACGAACTAGCGGGGGGGCCCTACGGGGAGCTGTTTTTT.